Shown below are 10 T cell receptor beta chains from a single sample sequenced in a study of T cells in tuberculosis. The method was immunoSEQ multiplex PCR; TCRdb's version includes in-frame clones alone and lacks a portion of them. The sample consists of 40,000 to 50,000 clones, 95% of them appearing once. Sequencing was done on a sample of PBMCs. These receptors were taken from a donor aged 10 to 29 with latent tuberculosis or without tuberculosis infection.

In its sample, this clone was seen once. V gene TRBV18 combines with J gene TRBJ1-1, with TRBD1 matching 8 bases. The V gene end was trimmed by 5 bases and the J gene end by 4 bases; junction bases not matched to a gene: 12. The CDR3 has 16 amino acids. Germline V gene data show CDR1 as KGHSH and CDR2 as LQKENI. The CDR3 region is CASSWRQGPAGTEAFF. The CDR3 DNA is TGTGCCAGCTCATGGAGACAGGGGCCGGCGGGCACTGAAGCTTTCTTT. Based on the CDR3 plus reference TRBV18 and TRBJ1-1, the full variable domain is NAGVMQNPRHLVRRRGQEARLRCSPMKGHSHVYWYRQLPEEGLKFMVYLQKENIIDESGMPKERFSAEFPKEGPSILRIQQVVRGDSAAYFCASSWRQGPAGTEAFFGQGTRLTVV.

This chain connects TRBV18 to TRBJ1-1; perhaps TRBD1 as D (5 bases). CDR1 KGHSH and CDR2 LQKENI come from the germline V gene. This CDR3 is built from 15 residues. The V and J ends lost 7 bases and 5 bases respectively, with 20 bases between them. CDR3: CASYSGAGYGTEAFF. The CDR3 DNA reads as TGTGCCAGCTATAGCGGGGCCGGGTATGGGACTGAAGCTTTCTTT.

V is TRBV5-1 and J is TRBJ1-4; TRBD1 aligns across 9 bases. V lost 7 bases to trimming and J lost 5 bases; unmatched junction nucleotides: 12. This CDR3 has 16 amino acids. Germline CDR1 and CDR2: SGHRS and YFSETQ. The CDR3 bases are TGCGCCAGCTCACCAAGACCTACAGGGGGCAATGAAAAACTGTTTTTT. The encoded protein is CASSPRPTGGNEKLFF.

The chain joins TRBV19 to TRBJ2-7; D unclear. The CDR3 is made up of 12 amino acids. Germline CDR1 and CDR2: LNHDA and SQIVND (reference sequence). Trimming left V 1 base short and J 7 bases short, with 8 bases between. The CDR3 here is CASSIAQQEQYF. DNA for the CDR3: TGTGCCAGTAGTATAGCACAACAGGAGCAGTACTTC. The variable domain in full, completed from reference TRBV19 and TRBJ2-7, reads DGGITQSPKYLFRKEGQNVTLSCEQNLNHDAMYWYRQDPGQGLRLIYYSQIVNDFQKGDIAEGYSVSREKKESFPLTVTSAQKNPTAFYLCASSIAQQEQYFGPGTRLTVT.

CDR3 amino acids: CASSLGDRAGSPLHF. CDR3 coding DNA: TGTGCCAGCAGCTTAGGGGACAGGGCTGGGTCACCCCTCCACTTT. The chain couples TRBV7-2 to TRBJ1-6; 9 positions match TRBD1. The CDR3 is 15 amino acids. Germline CDR1 SGHTA, CDR2 FQGNSA. V was clipped by 1 base and J by 10 bases; unmatched bases: 5.

The chain combines TRBV7-9 with TRBJ2-3; the D is unclear. Trimming cost V 5 bases and J 6 bases, with 9 bases left between them. This CDR3 contains 12 residues. CDR1 is SEHNR, CDR2 FQNEAQ, per germline (reference sequence). This chain's CDR3 is CASSPLSDTQYF. The DNA for the CDR3 is TGTGCCAGCAGCCCCCTGTCGGATACGCAGTATTTT.

V and J are TRBV4-1 and TRBJ1-6; 9 nucleotides agree with TRBD1. Trimming cost V 7 bases and J 7 bases; bases outside gene matches: 8. Germline CDR1 is MGHRA and CDR2 is YSYEKL. This CDR3 has 15 residues. The CDR3 region has the DNA TGCGCCAGCAAAAACAGGGGGCCTGGGAATTCACCCCTCCACTTT. Translated: CASKNRGPGNSPLHF.

This chain uses TRBV10-2 with TRBJ2-1; 7 bases are a match to TRBD2. Germline trimming cut 3 bases from V and 6 bases from J; bases unmatched to any gene: 8. The CDR3 has 15 amino acids. Per germline, CDR1 WSHSY and CDR2 SAAADI. The CDR3 is CASSDPAGDINEQFF. CDR3 nucleotides: TGCGCCAGCAGTGACCCGGCGGGGGATATCAATGAGCAGTTCTTC.

V usage is TRBV10-3 and J usage is TRBJ1-4; no definite D call. The CDR3 consists of 14 residues. Germline CDR1 reads ENHRY; CDR2 reads SYGVKD. With 6 bases removed from V and 0 bases from J, the gap between germline ends came to 8 bases. The CDR3 DNA reads TGTGCCATCAGCAACAGTGCAACTAATGAAAAACTGTTTTTT. Amino acids: CAISNSATNEKLFF.

The V call is TRBV4-1, the J call TRBJ1-2; D gene unclear. Trimming removed 9 bases from V and 6 bases from J, with 11 bases in between. Germline lookup yields CDR1 MGHRA and CDR2 YSYEKL. CDR3 length equals 11 residues. The CDR3 DNA reads as TGCGCCAGTTTCGGCGAGGATGGCTACACCTTC. Translation gives CASFGEDGYTF.